Here is one TCR beta chain with its context. The target antigen is unknown. This entry comes from a study of OX40 agonist ivuxolimab in advanced cancers. Overall study results and limits: Not determined was the antigen specificity of the expanded peripheral T cells. Dose levels from 0.1 to 3.0 mg/kg saw CD4+ and CD8+ blood T cells expand clonally by week 6. Compared with CD4+, CD8+ T cells on average had more expanded clones.

Profiled with immunoSEQ multiplex PCR; TCRdb holds only in-frame clones, not every one. This table holds around 85,000 clones, under 95% found once. Patients were ineligible given autoimmune disease history or systemic immunosuppression. CDR1 and CDR2 from the germline V gene are SGHVS and FQNEAQ. CDR3 length equals 15 residues. Trimming took 2 bases from V and 4 from J, leaving 12 bases between them. The chain is built from TRBV7-8 and TRBJ1-5; D is perhaps TRBD1 (6 bases). This TCR came from an adult with an advanced solid tumor such as melanoma, head and neck, liver or kidney cancer. The source material was CD4+ or CD8+ T cells sorted from blood, sampled in a trial of the OX40 agonist ivuxolimab. The CDR3 loop is CASSLWGGANQPQHF. DNA of the CDR3: TGTGCCAGCAGCTTATGGGGGGGGGCAAATCAGCCCCAGCATTTT.